One and the same sample provided the 14 T cell receptor beta chains below, sequenced in a study of beta chain features in type 1 diabetes. Investigators reverse transcribed all isolated RNA, so they sequenced expressed TCRB transcripts. Profiled with immunoSEQ multiplex PCR; TCRdb holds only in-frame clones, not every one. The repertoire holds fewer than 900,000 clones, with around a sixth as singletons. The sample taken for sequencing was naive CD4+ T cells from blood. Receptors originate from a woman aged 18-29 years in good health.

V usage is TRBV6-5 and J usage is TRBJ2-1; TRBD2 might be the D (5 bases). Between the trimmed V and J ends, which lost 8 bases and 13 bases, there was a span of 21 bases. This CDR3 is built from 13 residues. The germline gives CDR1 MNHEY, CDR2 SVGAGI. In DNA form, the CDR3 reads TGTGCCAGCTCGAGGGCTGGTTTTGGTGAACAGTTCTTC. This sequence encodes CASSRAGFGEQFF.

The chain employs TRBV18 and TRBJ2-5; D may be TRBD1 (6 bases). The DNA matches TRBJ2-7 better at its end, which makes the J call doubtful. CDR1 and CDR2 (germline): KGHSH, LQKENI. The CDR3 extends over 13 amino acids. The CDR3 here is CASSRGQPYEQYF. CDR3 nucleotide sequence: TGTGCCAGCTCCCGAGGACAGCCCTACGAGCAGTACTTC.

V gene TRBV27 combines with J gene TRBJ2-7; 9 bases line up with TRBD2. Germline values: CDR1 MNHEY, CDR2 SMNVEV (reference sequence). The V gene end was trimmed by 2 bases and the J gene end by 4 bases; junction bases not matched to a gene: 9. This CDR3 comprises 16 residues. CDR3: CASSLAVAGVGYEQYF. CDR3 DNA sequence: TGTGCCAGCAGTTTAGCCGTAGCGGGAGTAGGGTACGAGCAGTACTTC.

Only a few counts were recorded for this clone. The chain uses TRBV7-2 and TRBJ2-2; perhaps TRBD2 as D (6 bases). Trimming took 4 bases from V and 3 from J, leaving 18 bases between them. Looked up from germline, CDR1 is SGHTA and CDR2 is FQGNSA. The CDR3 totals 17 residues. Written as DNA, the CDR3 is TGTGCCAGCAGCTGGAGACTAGTACAGAGGGACACCGGGGAGCTGTTTTTT. This encodes CASSWRLVQRDTGELFF.

This clone was counted a few times. The gene calls are TRBV4-3 and TRBJ2-1; D possibly corresponds to TRBD2 (6 bases). The V and J ends lost 0 bases and 12 bases respectively, with 24 bases between them. CDR1 LGHNA and CDR2 YSLEER come from the germline V gene. The CDR3 covers 17 residues. CDR3 amino acids: CASSQDTAGTALYRQFF. The DNA of the CDR3 is TGCGCCAGCAGCCAAGATACCGCGGGAACTGCATTATATCGGCAGTTCTTC.

This chain joins TRBV7-9 and TRBJ2-2, with 7 bases lining up with TRBD2. V was pared by 5 bases and J by 0 bases, with 6 bases of the junction left unmatched. The length of the CDR3 is 16 residues. Germline CDR1 reads SEHNR; CDR2 reads FQNEAQ (reference sequence). The CDR3 DNA sequence: TGTGCCAGCAGCATCAGAGCGGGATCGAACACCGGGGAGCTGTTTTTT. Amino acid sequence: CASSIRAGSNTGELFF.

This chain links TRBV7-2 with TRBJ2-7; the D gene is possibly TRBD1 (6 bases). Germline V gives CDR1 SGHTA, CDR2 FQGNSA. The CDR3 runs 14 residues. V shed 8 bases and J shed 3 bases, with 17 bases lying between them. This chain's CDR3 is CASGQQGPDYEQYF. CDR3 bases: TGTGCCAGCGGACAGCAGGGACCGGACTACGAGCAGTACTTC.

The rearrangement uses TRBV18 and TRBJ2-3; no reliable D call. The CDR3 has 12 residues. V shed 4 bases and J shed 6 bases, with 8 bases lying between them. Per the germline V gene, CDR1 is KGHSH and CDR2 is LQKENI. CDR3 sequence reads: CASSRRVDTQYF. The CDR3 DNA is TGTGCCAGCTCACGACGCGTGGATACGCAGTATTTT.

This clone came up a few times. V gene TRBV11-3 combines with J gene TRBJ2-1; 11 bases align to TRBD2. Trimming took 5 bases from V and 6 from J; bases not matched to a gene: 6. This CDR3 comprises 15 residues. Per germline, CDR1 SGHNT and CDR2 YENEEA. CDR3 residues: CASSGSGTSGNEQFF. CDR3 coding DNA: TGTGCCAGCAGCGGGTCCGGGACTAGCGGCAATGAGCAGTTCTTC.

The V gene is TRBV6-5, the J gene TRBJ1-1; 8 nucleotides align to TRBD1. CDR1 is MNHEY, CDR2 SVGAGI, per germline. CDR3 length equals 15 residues. After removal of 5 bases from V and 2 bases from J, the junction contained 7 bases not matched to a gene. The CDR3 nucleotides are TGTGCCAGCAGTATCCAGGGGGCGCGAAACACTGAAGCTTTCTTT. Translated: CASSIQGARNTEAFF.

This clone was counted between two and nine times. The rearrangement links TRBV11-2 to TRBJ2-7; D unclear. V lost 1 base and J 2 bases, leaving 6 bases between the germline ends. The CDR3 runs to 13 residues. CDR1 is SGHAT and CDR2 is FQNNGV in the germline V gene. The CDR3 nucleotides are TGTGCCAGCAGCTTAGGATTCCCCTACGAGCAGTACTTC. It specifies CASSLGFPYEQYF.

The V and J genes are TRBV5-4 and TRBJ2-5; TRBD1 aligns across 8 bases. This CDR3 has 13 residues. Germline CDR1 SGHNT, CDR2 YYREEE (reference sequence). V lost 4 bases to trimming and J lost 3 bases; unmatched junction nucleotides: 2. The CDR3 is CASSLQGEETQYF. The DNA for the CDR3 is TGTGCCAGCAGCCTACAGGGGGAAGAGACCCAGTACTTC.

This clone was found a few times. In DNA, the CDR3 is TGTGCCAGCAGGGAACTCAGGGCCAAAATCGCAACTAATGAAAAACTGTTTTTT. It yields the protein CASRELRAKIATNEKLFF. V and J are TRBV4-2 and TRBJ1-4; the D gene is possibly TRBD1 (5 bases). The germline V gene has CDR1 LGHNA and CDR2 YNFKEQ. The CDR3 is 18 amino acids. With 6 bases removed from V and 0 bases from J, the gap between germline ends came to 20 bases.

This clone occurred a few times. The rearrangement joins TRBV6-5 to TRBJ1-5; 7 bases are a match to TRBD1. CDR1 is MNHEY and CDR2 is SVGAGI in the germline V gene. This CDR3 is built from 13 residues. J gave up 10 bases and V 8 bases, and 11 bases lay outside the gene matches. The CDR3 bases are TGTGCCAGCCAGGACAGGTGGTCAGCACCCCAGCATTTT. It is translated as CASQDRWSAPQHF.